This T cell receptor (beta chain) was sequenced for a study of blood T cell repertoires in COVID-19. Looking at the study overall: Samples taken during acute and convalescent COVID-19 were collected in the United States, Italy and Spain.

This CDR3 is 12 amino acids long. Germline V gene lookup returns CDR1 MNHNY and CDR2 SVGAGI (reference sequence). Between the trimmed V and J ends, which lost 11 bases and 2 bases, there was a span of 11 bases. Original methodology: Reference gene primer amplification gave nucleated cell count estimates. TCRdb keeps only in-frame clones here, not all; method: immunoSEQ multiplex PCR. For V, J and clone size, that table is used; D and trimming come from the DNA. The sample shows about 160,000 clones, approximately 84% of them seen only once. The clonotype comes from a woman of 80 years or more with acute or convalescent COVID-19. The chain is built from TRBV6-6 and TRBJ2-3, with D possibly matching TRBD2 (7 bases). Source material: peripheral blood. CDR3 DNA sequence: TGTGCCGTGCGGGGGCCCACAGATACGCAGTATTTT. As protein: CAVRGPTDTQYF.